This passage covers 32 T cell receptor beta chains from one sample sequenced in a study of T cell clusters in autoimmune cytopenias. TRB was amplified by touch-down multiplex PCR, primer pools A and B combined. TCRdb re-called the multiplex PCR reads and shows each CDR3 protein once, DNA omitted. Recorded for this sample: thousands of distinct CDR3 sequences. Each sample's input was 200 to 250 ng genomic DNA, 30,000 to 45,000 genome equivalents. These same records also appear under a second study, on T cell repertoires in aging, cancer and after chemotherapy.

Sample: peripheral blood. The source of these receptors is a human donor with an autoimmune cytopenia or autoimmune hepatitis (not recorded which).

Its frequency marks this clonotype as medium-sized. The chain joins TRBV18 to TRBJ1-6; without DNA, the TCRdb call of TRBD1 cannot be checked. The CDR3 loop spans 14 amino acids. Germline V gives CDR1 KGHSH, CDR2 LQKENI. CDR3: CASSSTGGDSPLHF.

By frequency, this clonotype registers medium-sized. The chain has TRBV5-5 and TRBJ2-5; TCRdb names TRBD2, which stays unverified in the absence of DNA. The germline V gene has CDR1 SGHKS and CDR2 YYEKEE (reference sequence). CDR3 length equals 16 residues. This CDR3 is CASSRTTGSGKETQYF.

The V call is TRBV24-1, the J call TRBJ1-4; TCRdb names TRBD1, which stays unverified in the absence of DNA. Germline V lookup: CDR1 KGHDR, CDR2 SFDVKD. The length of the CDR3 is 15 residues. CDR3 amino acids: CATSEPTGADEKLFF.

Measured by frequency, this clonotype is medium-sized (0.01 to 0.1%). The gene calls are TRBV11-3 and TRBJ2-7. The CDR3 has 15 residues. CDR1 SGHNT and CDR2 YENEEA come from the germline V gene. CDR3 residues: CASSPHDGVSTRQYF. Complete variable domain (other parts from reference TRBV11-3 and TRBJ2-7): EAGVVQSPRYKIIEKKQPVAFWCNPISGHNTLYWYLQNLGQGPELLIRYENEEAVDDSQLPKDRFSAERLKGVDSTLKIQPAELGDSAVYLCASSPHDGVSTRQYFGPGTRLTVT.

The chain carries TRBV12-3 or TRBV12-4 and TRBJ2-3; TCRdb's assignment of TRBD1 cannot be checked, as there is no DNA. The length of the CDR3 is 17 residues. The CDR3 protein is CASTKLRGGSNTDTQYF.

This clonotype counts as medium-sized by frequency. CDR3: CASSRQGRGLNTEAFF. The chain recombines TRBV19 with TRBJ1-1. This CDR3 is 16 amino acids long. The germline CDR1 and CDR2 sequences are LNHDA and SQIVND (reference sequence).

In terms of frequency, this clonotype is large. This chain's CDR3 is CASGDEENTGELFF. This chain uses TRBV6-5 with TRBJ2-2. CDR3 size: 14 residues. Germline CDR1 MNHEY, CDR2 SVGAGI.

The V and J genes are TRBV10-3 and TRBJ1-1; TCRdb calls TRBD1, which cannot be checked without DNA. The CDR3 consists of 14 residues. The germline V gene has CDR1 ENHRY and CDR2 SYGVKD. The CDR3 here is CAISESWGGTEAFF.

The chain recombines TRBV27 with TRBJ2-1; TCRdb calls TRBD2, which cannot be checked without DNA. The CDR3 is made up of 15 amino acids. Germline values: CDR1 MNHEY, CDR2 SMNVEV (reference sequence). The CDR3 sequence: CASSPPGLAGGGQFF.

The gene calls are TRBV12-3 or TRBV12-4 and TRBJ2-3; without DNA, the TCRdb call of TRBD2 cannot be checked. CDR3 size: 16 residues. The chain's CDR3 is CASSLLTSGSTDTQYF.

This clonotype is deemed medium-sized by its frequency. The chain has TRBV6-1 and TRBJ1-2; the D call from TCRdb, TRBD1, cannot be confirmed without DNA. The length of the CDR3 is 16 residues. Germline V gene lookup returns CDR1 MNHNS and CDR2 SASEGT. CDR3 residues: CASSVGQGVTLYGYTF.

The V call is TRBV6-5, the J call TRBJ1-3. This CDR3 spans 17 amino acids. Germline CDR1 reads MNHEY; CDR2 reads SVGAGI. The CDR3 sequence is CASTPWTGQSSGNTIYF.

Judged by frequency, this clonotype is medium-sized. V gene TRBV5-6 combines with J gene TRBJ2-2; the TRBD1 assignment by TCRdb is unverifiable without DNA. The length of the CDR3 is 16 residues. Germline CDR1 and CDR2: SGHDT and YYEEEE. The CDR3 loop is CASSLEGGARAGELFF.

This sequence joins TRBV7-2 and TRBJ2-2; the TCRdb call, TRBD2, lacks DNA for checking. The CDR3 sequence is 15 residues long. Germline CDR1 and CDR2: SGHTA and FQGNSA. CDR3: CASSATSGGIGELFF.

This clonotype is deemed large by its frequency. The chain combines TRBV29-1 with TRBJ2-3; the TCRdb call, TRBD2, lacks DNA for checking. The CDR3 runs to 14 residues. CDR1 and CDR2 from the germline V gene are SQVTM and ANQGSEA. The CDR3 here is CSVSSGGLTDTQYF.

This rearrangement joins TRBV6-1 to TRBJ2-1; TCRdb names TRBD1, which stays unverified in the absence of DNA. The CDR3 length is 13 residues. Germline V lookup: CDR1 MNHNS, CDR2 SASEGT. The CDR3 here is CASSDRQYNEQFF.

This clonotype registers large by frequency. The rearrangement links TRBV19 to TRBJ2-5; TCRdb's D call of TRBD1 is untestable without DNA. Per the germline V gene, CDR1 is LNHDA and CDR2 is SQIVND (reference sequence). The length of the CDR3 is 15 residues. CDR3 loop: CASSTFPTAQETQYF. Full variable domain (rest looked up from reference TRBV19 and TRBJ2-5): DGGITQSPKYLFRKEGQNVTLSCEQNLNHDAMYWYRQDPGQGLRLIYYSQIVNDFQKGDIAEGYSVSREKKESFPLTVTSAQKNPTAFYLCASSTFPTAQETQYFGPGTRLLVL.

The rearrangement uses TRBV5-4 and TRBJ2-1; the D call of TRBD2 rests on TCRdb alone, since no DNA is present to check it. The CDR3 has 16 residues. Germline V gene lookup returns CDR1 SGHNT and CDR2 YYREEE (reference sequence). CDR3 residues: CASCSGLAGEYNEQFF.

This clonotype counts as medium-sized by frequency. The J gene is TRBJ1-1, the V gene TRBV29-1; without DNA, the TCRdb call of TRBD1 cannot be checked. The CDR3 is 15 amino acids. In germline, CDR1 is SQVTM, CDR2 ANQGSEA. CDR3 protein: CSVLTGAGIRAEAFF.

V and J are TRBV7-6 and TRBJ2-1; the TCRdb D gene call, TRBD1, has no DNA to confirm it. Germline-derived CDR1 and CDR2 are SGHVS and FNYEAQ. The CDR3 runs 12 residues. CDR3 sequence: CASSFQGDEQFF.

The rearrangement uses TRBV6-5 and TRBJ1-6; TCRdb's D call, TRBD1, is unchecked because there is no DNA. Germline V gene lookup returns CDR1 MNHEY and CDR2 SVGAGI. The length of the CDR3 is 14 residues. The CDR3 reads CASSMTGSWPPLHF.

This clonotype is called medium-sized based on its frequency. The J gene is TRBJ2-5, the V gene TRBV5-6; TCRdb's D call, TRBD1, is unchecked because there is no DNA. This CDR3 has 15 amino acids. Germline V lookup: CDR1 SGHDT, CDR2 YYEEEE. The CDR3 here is CASSLRTGERETQYF.

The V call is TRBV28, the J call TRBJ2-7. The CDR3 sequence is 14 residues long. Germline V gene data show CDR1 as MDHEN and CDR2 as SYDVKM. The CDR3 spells CASTLWGSSYEQYF.

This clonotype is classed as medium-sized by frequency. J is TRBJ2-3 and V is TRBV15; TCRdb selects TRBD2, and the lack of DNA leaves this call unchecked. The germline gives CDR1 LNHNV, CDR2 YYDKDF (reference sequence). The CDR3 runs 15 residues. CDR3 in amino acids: CATSRLVEETDTQYF.

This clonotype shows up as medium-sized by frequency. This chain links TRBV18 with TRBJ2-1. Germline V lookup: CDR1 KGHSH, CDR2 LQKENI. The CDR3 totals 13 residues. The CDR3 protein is CASSPPSSTEQFF.

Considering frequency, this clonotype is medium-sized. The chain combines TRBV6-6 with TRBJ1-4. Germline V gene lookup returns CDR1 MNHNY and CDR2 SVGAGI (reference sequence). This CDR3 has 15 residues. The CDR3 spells CASSGSRLTNEKLFF.

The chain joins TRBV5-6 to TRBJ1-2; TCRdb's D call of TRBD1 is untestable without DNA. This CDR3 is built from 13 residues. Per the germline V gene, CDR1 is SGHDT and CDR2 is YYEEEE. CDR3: CASTGDSSRGYTF.

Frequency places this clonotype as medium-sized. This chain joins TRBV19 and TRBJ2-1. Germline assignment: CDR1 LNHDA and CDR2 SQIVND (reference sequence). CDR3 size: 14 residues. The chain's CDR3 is CASSMGSLNNEQFF.

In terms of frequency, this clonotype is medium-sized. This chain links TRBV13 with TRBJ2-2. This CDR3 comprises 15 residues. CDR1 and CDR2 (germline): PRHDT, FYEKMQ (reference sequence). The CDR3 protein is CASSLGRGGTGELFF.

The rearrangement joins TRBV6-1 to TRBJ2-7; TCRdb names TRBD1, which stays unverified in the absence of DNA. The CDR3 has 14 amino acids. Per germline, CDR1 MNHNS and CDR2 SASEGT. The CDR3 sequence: CASSEGTGTYEQYF.

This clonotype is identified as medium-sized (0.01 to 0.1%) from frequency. The CDR3 protein is CASSTTSASEQYF. The chain is built from TRBV19 and TRBJ2-7. This CDR3 comprises 13 residues. The germline CDR1 and CDR2 sequences are LNHDA and SQIVND (reference sequence).

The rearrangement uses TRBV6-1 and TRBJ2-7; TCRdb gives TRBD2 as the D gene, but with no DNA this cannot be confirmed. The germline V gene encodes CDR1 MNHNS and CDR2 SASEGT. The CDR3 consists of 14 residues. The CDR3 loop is CASSEDGLVGEQYF.